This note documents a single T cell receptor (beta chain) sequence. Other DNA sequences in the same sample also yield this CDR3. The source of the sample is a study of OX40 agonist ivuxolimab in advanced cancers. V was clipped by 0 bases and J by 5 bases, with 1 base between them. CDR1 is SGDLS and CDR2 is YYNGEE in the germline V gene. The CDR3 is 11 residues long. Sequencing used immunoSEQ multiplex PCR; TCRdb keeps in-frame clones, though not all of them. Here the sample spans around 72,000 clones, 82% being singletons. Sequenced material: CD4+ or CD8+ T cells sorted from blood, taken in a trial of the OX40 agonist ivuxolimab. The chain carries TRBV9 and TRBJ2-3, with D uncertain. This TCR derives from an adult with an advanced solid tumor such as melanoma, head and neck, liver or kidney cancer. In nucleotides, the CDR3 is TGTGCCAGCAGCGTAGGAGATACGCAGTATTTT. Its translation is CASSVGDTQYF.